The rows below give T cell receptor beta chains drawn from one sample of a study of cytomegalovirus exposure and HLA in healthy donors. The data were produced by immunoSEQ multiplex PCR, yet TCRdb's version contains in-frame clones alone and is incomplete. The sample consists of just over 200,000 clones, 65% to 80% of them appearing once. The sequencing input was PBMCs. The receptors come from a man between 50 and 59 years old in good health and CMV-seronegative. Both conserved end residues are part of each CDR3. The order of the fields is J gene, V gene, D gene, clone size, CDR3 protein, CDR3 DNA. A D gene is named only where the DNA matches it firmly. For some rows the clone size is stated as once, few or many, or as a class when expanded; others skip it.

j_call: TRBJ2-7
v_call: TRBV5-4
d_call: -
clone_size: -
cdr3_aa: CASSNEGAYEQYF
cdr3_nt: TGTGCCAGCAGCAACGAGGGGGCCTACGAGCAGTACTTC

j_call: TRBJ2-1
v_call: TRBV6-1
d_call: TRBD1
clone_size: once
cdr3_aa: CASRFDRDYNEQFF
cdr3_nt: TGTGCCAGCAGATTCGACAGGGACTACAATGAGCAGTTCTTC

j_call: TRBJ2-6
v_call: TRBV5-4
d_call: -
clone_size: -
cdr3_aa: CASSLSGRGGANVLTF
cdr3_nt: TGTGCCAGCAGCTTGTCCGGAAGGGGGGGGGCCAACGTCCTGACTTTC

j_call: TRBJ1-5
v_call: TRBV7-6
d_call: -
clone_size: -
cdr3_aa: CASSPGGGSNQPQHF
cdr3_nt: TGTGCCAGCAGCCCCGGCGGAGGTAGCAATCAGCCCCAGCATTTT

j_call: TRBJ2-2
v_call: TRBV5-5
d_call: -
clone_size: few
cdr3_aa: CASSFAGGTGELFF
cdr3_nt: TGTGCCAGCAGCTTTGCTGGAGGGACCGGGGAGCTGTTTTTT

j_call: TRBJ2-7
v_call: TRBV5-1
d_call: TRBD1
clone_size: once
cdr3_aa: CASSDRDYEQYF
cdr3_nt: TGCGCCAGCAGCGACAGGGATTACGAGCAGTACTTC

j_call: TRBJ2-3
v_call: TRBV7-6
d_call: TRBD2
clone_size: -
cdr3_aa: CASSLLAGDRGTDTQYF
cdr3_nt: TGTGCCAGCAGCTTACTAGCGGGAGACCGAGGCACAGATACGCAGTATTTT

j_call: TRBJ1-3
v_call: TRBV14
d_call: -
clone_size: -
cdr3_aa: CASSYGLSGGNTIYF
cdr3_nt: TGTGCCAGCAGCTACGGCCTGTCGGGGGGAAACACCATATATTTT

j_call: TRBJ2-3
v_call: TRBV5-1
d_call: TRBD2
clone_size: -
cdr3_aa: CASSLGTSGSIPTDTQYF
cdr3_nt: TGCGCCAGCAGCCTCGGGACTAGCGGGAGTATTCCCACAGATACGCAGTATTTT

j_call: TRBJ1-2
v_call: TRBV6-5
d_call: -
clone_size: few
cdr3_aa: CASRGYGGGGYTF
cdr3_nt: TGTGCCAGCAGGGGCTATGGGGGCGGAGGCTACACCTTC

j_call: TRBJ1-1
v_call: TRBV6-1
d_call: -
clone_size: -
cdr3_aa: CASSEGYRTEAFF
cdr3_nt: TGTGCCAGCAGTGAAGGGTACAGAACTGAAGCTTTCTTT

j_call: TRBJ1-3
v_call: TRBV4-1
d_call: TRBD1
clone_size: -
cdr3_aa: CASSHGTASSGNTIYF
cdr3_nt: TGCGCCAGCAGCCACGGGACAGCGAGCTCTGGAAACACCATATATTTT

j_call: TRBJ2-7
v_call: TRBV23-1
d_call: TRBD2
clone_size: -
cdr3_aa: CASSHPRLAGEFYEQYF
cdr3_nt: TGCGCCAGCAGTCACCCCCGACTAGCGGGAGAGTTCTACGAGCAGTACTTC

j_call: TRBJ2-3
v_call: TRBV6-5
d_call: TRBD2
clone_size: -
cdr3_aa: CASSYHTGGPPDTQYF
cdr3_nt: TGTGCCAGCAGTTACCATACGGGAGGGCCCCCAGATACGCAGTATTTT

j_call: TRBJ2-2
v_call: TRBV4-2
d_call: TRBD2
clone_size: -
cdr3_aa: CASSRLLAGGTGELFF
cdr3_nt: TGTGCCAGCAGCCGACTCCTAGCGGGAGGTACCGGGGAGCTGTTTTTT

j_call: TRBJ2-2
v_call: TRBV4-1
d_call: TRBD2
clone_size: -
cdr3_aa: CASSPGTSVTGELFF
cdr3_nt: TGCGCCAGCAGCCCCGGGACTAGCGTCACCGGGGAGCTGTTTTTT

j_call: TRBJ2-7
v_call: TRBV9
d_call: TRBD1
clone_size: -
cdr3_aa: CASSVGQGFYEQYF
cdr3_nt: TGTGCCAGCAGCGTAGGACAGGGGTTCTACGAGCAGTACTTC

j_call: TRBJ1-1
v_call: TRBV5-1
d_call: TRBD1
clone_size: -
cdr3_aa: CASTRGGQEAFF
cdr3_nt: TGCGCCAGCACCCGGGGGGGACAGGAAGCTTTCTTT

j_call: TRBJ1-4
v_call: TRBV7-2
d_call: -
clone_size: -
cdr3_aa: CASSSFNEKLFF
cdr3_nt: TGTGCCAGCAGCTCTTTTAATGAAAAACTGTTTTTT

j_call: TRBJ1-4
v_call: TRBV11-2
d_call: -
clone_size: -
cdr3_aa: CASSPSTIRGELFF
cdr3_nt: TGTGCCAGCAGCCCTAGCACGATCCGGGGGGAACTGTTTTTT

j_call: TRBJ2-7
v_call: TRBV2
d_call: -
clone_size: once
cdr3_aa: CARASDSYEQYF
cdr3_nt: TGTGCCAGGGCTAGCGACTCCTACGAGCAGTACTTC

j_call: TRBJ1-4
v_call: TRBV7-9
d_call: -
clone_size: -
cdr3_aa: CASKGEFQKLFF
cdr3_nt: TGTGCCAGCAAGGGAGAATTCCAAAAACTGTTTTTT

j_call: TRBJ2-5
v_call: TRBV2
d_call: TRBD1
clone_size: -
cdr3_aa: CASTRDRNQETQYF
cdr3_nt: TGTGCCAGCACCAGGGACAGGAACCAAGAGACCCAGTACTTC

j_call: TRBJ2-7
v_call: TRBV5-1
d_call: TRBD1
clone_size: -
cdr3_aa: CASSGSGTGGDEQYF
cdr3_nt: TGCGCCAGCAGCGGATCCGGGACAGGGGGAGACGAGCAGTACTTC

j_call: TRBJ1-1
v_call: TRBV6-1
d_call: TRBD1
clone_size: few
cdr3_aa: CASRATGTAEAFF
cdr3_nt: TGTGCCAGCAGGGCAACCGGGACAGCTGAAGCTTTCTTT

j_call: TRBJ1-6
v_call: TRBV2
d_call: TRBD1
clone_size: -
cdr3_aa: CASLDQGGSPLHF
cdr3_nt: TGTGCCAGCCTAGACCAGGGGGGATCACCCCTCCACTTT

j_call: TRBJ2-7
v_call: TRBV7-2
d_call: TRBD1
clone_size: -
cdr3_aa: CASSRRDRGYEQYF
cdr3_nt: TGTGCCAGCAGCCGCCGGGACAGGGGGTACGAGCAGTACTTC

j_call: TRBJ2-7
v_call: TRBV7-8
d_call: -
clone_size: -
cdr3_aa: CASSEAYEQYF
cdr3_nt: TGTGCCAGCAGCGAGGCTTACGAGCAGTACTTC

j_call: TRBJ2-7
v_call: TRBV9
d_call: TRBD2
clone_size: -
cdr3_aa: CASSPRLAGVGEQYF
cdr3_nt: TGTGCCAGCAGCCCTCGACTAGCGGGAGTGGGCGAGCAGTACTTC

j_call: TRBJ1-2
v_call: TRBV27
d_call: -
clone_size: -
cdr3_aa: CASSSRASPDRGGYTF
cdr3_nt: TGTGCCAGCAGTTCTAGGGCCTCACCCGACCGGGGGGGCTACACCTTC

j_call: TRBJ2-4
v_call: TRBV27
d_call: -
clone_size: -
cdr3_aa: CASGGVGEAKNIQYF
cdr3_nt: TGTGCCAGCGGCGGGGTTGGTGAAGCCAAAAACATTCAGTACTTC

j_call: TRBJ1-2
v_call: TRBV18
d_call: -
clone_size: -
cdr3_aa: CASSPRPQPADFTF
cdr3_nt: TGTGCCAGCTCACCACGGCCACAGCCGGCCGATTTCACCTTC

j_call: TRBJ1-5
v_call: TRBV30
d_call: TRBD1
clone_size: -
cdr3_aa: CAWSPGQPNQPQHF
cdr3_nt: TGTGCCTGGAGCCCGGGACAGCCCAATCAGCCCCAGCATTTT

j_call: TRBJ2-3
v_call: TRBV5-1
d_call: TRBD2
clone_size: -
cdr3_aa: CASSLKLAGYLTDTQYF
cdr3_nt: TGCGCCAGCAGCTTGAAATTAGCGGGATACCTCACAGATACGCAGTATTTT

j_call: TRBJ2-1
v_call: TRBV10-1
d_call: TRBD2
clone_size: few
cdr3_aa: CASSPWAGGGNEQFF
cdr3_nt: TGCGCCAGCAGTCCCTGGGCGGGAGGAGGCAATGAGCAGTTCTTC

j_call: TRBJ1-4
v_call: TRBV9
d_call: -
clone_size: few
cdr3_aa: CASSVAGGGATNEKLFF
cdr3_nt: TGTGCCAGCAGCGTAGCCGGGGGGGGTGCAACTAATGAAAAACTGTTTTTT

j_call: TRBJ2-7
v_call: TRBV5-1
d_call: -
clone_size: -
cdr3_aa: CASSLAGLWYF
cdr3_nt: TGCGCCAGCAGCTTGGCGGGTTTGTGGTACTTC